A selection of T cell receptor beta chains follows, all from one sample in a study of T cell responses to AZD1222 COVID-19 vaccine. Data came from immunoSEQ multiplex PCR; TCRdb stores just in-frame clones and leaves some out. The sample holds under 85,000 clones, more than 70% seen once. The sequencing used peripheral blood, collected on day 0 of AZD1222 vaccination. These receptors all come from an adult in good health. The CDR3 runs from the conserved cysteine through the conserved F or W. Fields, in order: clone size, J gene, D gene, V gene, CDR3 protein, CDR3 DNA. The D gene is left open where the match is weak. Some rows mark clone size as missing; the rest say once, few, many or name a class of expanded clone.

abundance: .
j_gene: TRBJ2-3
d_gene: TRBD2
v_gene: TRBV6-1
CDR3aa: CASREMGLVATDTQYF
CDR3nt: TGTGCCAGCAGGGAAATGGGACTAGTAGCCACAGATACGCAGTATTTT

abundance: .
j_gene: TRBJ2-2
d_gene: .
v_gene: TRBV7-6
CDR3aa: CASSLRGWNTGELFF
CDR3nt: TGTGCCAGCAGCTTAAGGGGCTGGAACACCGGGGAGCTGTTTTTT

abundance: .
j_gene: TRBJ2-3
d_gene: .
v_gene: TRBV6-5
CDR3aa: CASSYSGLVADTQYF
CDR3nt: TGTGCCAGCAGTTACTCGGGGCTAGTTGCAGATACGCAGTATTTT

abundance: few
j_gene: TRBJ2-1
d_gene: TRBD2
v_gene: TRBV7-3
CDR3aa: CASSTSLAGVYNEQFF
CDR3nt: TGTGCCAGCAGCACATCACTAGCGGGGGTCTACAATGAGCAGTTCTTC

abundance: .
j_gene: TRBJ2-2
d_gene: TRBD2
v_gene: TRBV6-5
CDR3aa: CASYSGRHTGELFF
CDR3nt: TGTGCCAGCTATTCCGGGAGGCACACCGGGGAGCTGTTTTTT

abundance: .
j_gene: TRBJ2-7
d_gene: TRBD2
v_gene: TRBV3-1/TRBV3-2
CDR3aa: CASSHGTSGNYEQYF
CDR3nt: TGTGCCAGCAGCCACGGGACTAGCGGGAATTACGAGCAGTACTTC

abundance: .
j_gene: TRBJ2-7
d_gene: .
v_gene: TRBV18
CDR3aa: CASSPFRQAEQYF
CDR3nt: TGTGCCAGCTCACCATTTCGACAGGCCGAGCAGTACTTC

abundance: .
j_gene: TRBJ1-1
d_gene: TRBD1
v_gene: TRBV19
CDR3aa: CASRNLQGGNTEAFF
CDR3nt: TGTGCCAGTAGAAACCTCCAGGGGGGGAACACTGAAGCTTTCTTT

abundance: .
j_gene: TRBJ1-1
d_gene: TRBD1
v_gene: TRBV29-1
CDR3aa: CSALGQMNTEAFF
CDR3nt: TGCAGCGCCCTGGGACAGATGAACACTGAAGCTTTCTTT

abundance: .
j_gene: TRBJ2-3
d_gene: .
v_gene: TRBV19
CDR3aa: CASKNGGTDTQYF
CDR3nt: TGTGCCAGTAAAAACGGGGGCACAGATACGCAGTATTTT

abundance: .
j_gene: TRBJ2-5
d_gene: .
v_gene: TRBV14
CDR3aa: CASSQSWGTQYF
CDR3nt: TGTGCCAGCAGCCAATCTTGGGGGACCCAGTACTTC

abundance: .
j_gene: TRBJ2-2
d_gene: .
v_gene: TRBV20-1
CDR3aa: CSASMQGSRTGELFF
CDR3nt: TGCAGTGCTAGTATGCAAGGTAGTCGGACCGGGGAGCTGTTTTTT

abundance: .
j_gene: TRBJ1-1
d_gene: TRBD1
v_gene: TRBV30
CDR3aa: CAWSVGDRTNTEAFF
CDR3nt: TGTGCCTGGAGTGTAGGGGACAGGACGAACACTGAAGCTTTCTTT

abundance: .
j_gene: TRBJ2-2
d_gene: .
v_gene: TRBV6-5
CDR3aa: CASRQGFHTGELFF
CDR3nt: TGTGCCAGCAGACAGGGATTCCACACCGGGGAGCTGTTTTTT

abundance: .
j_gene: TRBJ1-5
d_gene: .
v_gene: TRBV10-2
CDR3aa: CASSESGGNQPQHF
CDR3nt: TGCGCCAGCAGTGAGTCAGGGGGGAATCAGCCCCAGCATTTT

abundance: .
j_gene: TRBJ2-1
d_gene: TRBD2
v_gene: TRBV6-5
CDR3aa: CASTLAGGPYNEQFF
CDR3nt: TGTGCCAGCACCTTAGCGGGGGGCCCTTACAATGAGCAGTTCTTC

abundance: .
j_gene: TRBJ2-1
d_gene: TRBD1
v_gene: TRBV4-1
CDR3aa: CASSQSMTGQNNEQFF
CDR3nt: TGCGCCAGCAGCCAAAGTATGACGGGACAGAACAATGAGCAGTTCTTC

abundance: .
j_gene: TRBJ2-1
d_gene: .
v_gene: TRBV4-2
CDR3aa: CASSQDSSYNEQFF
CDR3nt: TGTGCCAGCAGCCAGGACAGCTCCTACAATGAGCAGTTCTTC

abundance: few
j_gene: TRBJ1-2
d_gene: TRBD1
v_gene: TRBV7-9
CDR3aa: CASRKTRGDGYTF
CDR3nt: TGTGCCAGCCGGAAAACCAGGGGGGATGGCTACACCTTC

abundance: .
j_gene: TRBJ2-6
d_gene: .
v_gene: TRBV19
CDR3aa: CASSGGPGANVLTF
CDR3nt: TGTGCCAGTAGTGGGGGGCCAGGGGCCAACGTCCTGACTTTC

abundance: .
j_gene: TRBJ2-7
d_gene: .
v_gene: TRBV5-1
CDR3aa: CASSLRRDSYEQYF
CDR3nt: TGCGCCAGCAGCTTGAGGAGGGATTCCTACGAGCAGTACTTC

abundance: once
j_gene: TRBJ2-3
d_gene: .
v_gene: TRBV29-1
CDR3aa: CSVVIGTSGDTQYF
CDR3nt: TGCAGCGTTGTAATTGGGACTTCGGGCGATACGCAGTATTTT

abundance: .
j_gene: TRBJ2-2
d_gene: TRBD2
v_gene: TRBV11-2
CDR3aa: CASSLMGLAATGELFF
CDR3nt: TGTGCCAGCAGCCTAATGGGACTAGCGGCCACCGGGGAGCTGTTTTTT

abundance: .
j_gene: TRBJ1-1
d_gene: .
v_gene: TRBV7-9
CDR3aa: CASRVDWENTEAFF
CDR3nt: TGTGCCAGCCGCGTAGACTGGGAGAACACTGAAGCTTTCTTT

abundance: .
j_gene: TRBJ1-2
d_gene: TRBD1
v_gene: TRBV13
CDR3aa: CASSLGLGGQGMGGYTF
CDR3nt: TGTGCCAGCAGCTTAGGCCTAGGAGGACAGGGGATGGGCGGCTACACCTTC

abundance: .
j_gene: TRBJ1-3
d_gene: .
v_gene: TRBV7-8
CDR3aa: CASSLAIGSSGNTIYF
CDR3nt: TGTGCCAGCAGCTTAGCGATAGGGAGCTCTGGAAACACCATATATTTT

abundance: .
j_gene: TRBJ1-2
d_gene: TRBD1
v_gene: TRBV5-1
CDR3aa: CASSHRTGSYGYTF
CDR3nt: TGCGCCAGCAGCCATAGGACAGGGTCCTATGGCTACACCTTC